The 32 T cell receptor beta chains presented below share a single source sample, sequenced in a study of cytomegalovirus exposure and HLA in healthy donors. Here immunoSEQ multiplex PCR was the method, and the copy in TCRdb shows in-frame clones only, minus some. The sample has under 150,000 clones; 70% to 90% are singletons. Sequencing input: PBMCs. The receptors here all came from a young woman in good health and CMV-seropositive.

The V and J genes are TRBV30 and TRBJ2-1, with 10 bases fitting TRBD1. J gave up 15 bases and V 5 bases, and 19 bases lay outside the gene matches. Germline-derived CDR1 and CDR2 are GTSNPN and SVGIG (reference sequence). CDR3 length equals 15 residues. The CDR3 region has the DNA TGTGCCTGGTCCCGAGTACAGGACAGGGGGGCTAGCAGGTTCTTC. It codes for CAWSRVQDRGASRFF. Full variable domain (remainder filled in from reference TRBV30 and TRBJ2-1): SQTIHQWPATLVQPVGSPLSLECTVEGTSNPNLYWYRQAAGRGLQLLFYSVGIGQISSEVPQNLSASRPQDRQFILSSKKLLLSDSGFYLCAWSRVQDRGASRFFGPGTRLTVL.

The chain has TRBV28 and TRBJ2-1; 7 positions agree with TRBD1. Germline assignment: CDR1 MDHEN and CDR2 SYDVKM. The CDR3 spans 14 residues. The V segment lost 8 bases and the J segment 8 bases; nucleotides outside the gene matches: 12. The CDR3 DNA reads TGTGCCAGCTCTCCTACAGGGGTATGGTATGAGCAGTTCTTC. Its protein is CASSPTGVWYEQFF.

The chain has TRBV4-1 and TRBJ2-7; D gene unclear. Trimming left V 5 bases short and J 2 bases short, with 13 bases between. Per germline, CDR1 MGHRA and CDR2 YSYEKL. The CDR3 contains 14 residues. The CDR3 loop reads CASSSGGVAYEQYF. The CDR3 bases are TGCGCCAGCAGCTCTGGCGGAGTGGCCTACGAGCAGTACTTC.

Only a few counts were recorded for this clone. The CDR3 loop is CASLRQGAYEQYF. CDR3 nucleotide sequence: TGTGCCTCCCTCAGACAGGGGGCCTACGAGCAGTACTTC. The chain is built from TRBV28 and TRBJ2-7; TRBD1 aligns across 9 bases. Germline trimming cut 11 bases from V and 2 bases from J; bases unmatched to any gene: 7. Looked up from germline, CDR1 is MDHEN and CDR2 is SYDVKM. This CDR3 is built from 13 residues.

The gene calls are TRBV4-2 and TRBJ2-3, with 8 bases lining up with TRBD2. V was clipped by 4 bases and J by 2 bases; unmatched bases: 8. Germline CDR1 LGHNA, CDR2 YNFKEQ. The CDR3 totals 16 residues. The CDR3 loop reads CASSRGELAATDTQYF. DNA for the CDR3: TGTGCCAGCAGCCGAGGGGAACTAGCGGCCACAGATACGCAGTATTTT.

V is TRBV19 and J is TRBJ1-1; 7 bases are a match to TRBD1. Losses at the gene ends were 4 bases for V and 1 base for J; bases not matched to a gene: 3. Germline values: CDR1 LNHDA, CDR2 SQIVND (reference sequence). This CDR3 is built from 14 residues. CDR3 nucleotide sequence: TGTGCCAGTAGTACTTACAGGGGGAACACTGAAGCTTTCTTT. This translates into CASSTYRGNTEAFF.

The rearrangement uses TRBV5-1 and TRBJ2-7; the match to TRBD1 covers 9 bases. Germline V lookup: CDR1 SGHRS, CDR2 YFSETQ. The CDR3 loop spans 15 amino acids. The junction had 5 bases not matched to a gene; V was cut back by 0 bases and J by 4 bases. CDR3 nucleotide sequence: TGCGCCAGCAGCTTGGGGACAGGGGCGTTTTACGAGCAGTACTTC. The encoded protein is CASSLGTGAFYEQYF.

The chain joins TRBV6-5 to TRBJ2-2, with 11 bases fitting TRBD2. Germline lookup yields CDR1 MNHEY and CDR2 SVGAGI. This CDR3 contains 15 residues. J was trimmed by 6 bases and V by 5 bases; bases with no gene match: 5. The CDR3, as DNA: TGTGCCAGCAGTCCCGGGACTAGCGGTCCCGGGGAGCTGTTTTTT. This codes for CASSPGTSGPGELFF.

In its sample, this clone was seen once. The rearrangement joins TRBV27 to TRBJ2-3; D possibly corresponds to TRBD2 (6 bases). Per germline, CDR1 MNHEY and CDR2 SMNVEV (reference sequence). Trimming took 5 bases from V and 3 from J, leaving 9 bases between them. This CDR3 is 13 amino acids long. Here the CDR3 DNA reads TGTGCCAGCAGTCCCCGGGGGACAGATACGCAGTATTTT. Protein sequence: CASSPRGTDTQYF.

This chain joins TRBV18 and TRBJ2-7; 9 nucleotides match TRBD1. The germline V gene encodes CDR1 KGHSH and CDR2 LQKENI. J lost 6 bases, V lost 1 base, and 7 bases had no gene match. This CDR3 has 15 amino acids. CDR3 bases: TGTGCCAGCTCACCACTGGGGACAGGGCTGGGCGAGCAGTACTTC. It encodes CASSPLGTGLGEQYF.

This sequence joins TRBV11-3 and TRBJ1-2; D may be TRBD1 (6 bases). Germline assignment: CDR1 SGHNT and CDR2 YENEEA. Trimming stripped 1 base from V and 1 base from J, with 10 bases between. This CDR3 has 15 residues. Written as DNA, the CDR3 is TGTGCCAGCAGCTTAGCCAGGGGCAGTAACTATGGCTACACCTTC. Translation: CASSLARGSNYGYTF.

This clone was seen a single time. The chain couples TRBV19 to TRBJ2-1, with a weak D call TRBD1 (6 bases). V was clipped by 2 bases and J by 5 bases, with 16 bases between them. The CDR3 is made up of 16 amino acids. Germline CDR1 reads LNHDA; CDR2 reads SQIVND (reference sequence). The CDR3 DNA follows: TGTGCCAGTAGTATACGACCAGGGTCAGGGGACAATGAGCAGTTCTTC. Its translation is CASSIRPGSGDNEQFF.

This clone showed up just a few times. The rearrangement joins TRBV16 to TRBJ1-1; 9 nucleotides match TRBD1. Trimming removed 1 base from V and 7 bases from J; junction bases left unmatched: 10. Per germline, CDR1 KGHSY and CDR2 FQNENV. The CDR3 has 16 amino acids. The CDR3 nucleotides are TGTGCCAGCAGCCAATATAGGGACACAGGGGGCAATGAAGCTTTCTTT. Translating it yields CASSQYRDTGGNEAFF.

V is TRBV19 and J is TRBJ1-4; 8 nucleotides align to TRBD1. Germline CDR1 LNHDA, CDR2 SQIVND (reference sequence). The J segment lost 13 bases and the V segment lost 5 bases, leaving 12 bases of the junction unmatched. The CDR3 loop spans 14 amino acids. The CDR3 loop is CASSYGTGDSRLFF. CDR3 nucleotide sequence: TGTGCCAGTAGTTACGGGACAGGAGACTCTCGACTGTTTTTT.

The rearrangement uses TRBV15 and TRBJ1-4, with D maybe TRBD1 (6 bases). Germline assignment: CDR1 LNHNV and CDR2 YYDKDF (reference sequence). This CDR3 contains 16 residues. V gave up 3 bases and J gave up 6 bases, with 17 bases separating them. The CDR3 DNA sequence: TGTGCCACCAGCAGTCCCTTGAAGGGGGGGGATGAAAAACTGTTTTTT. Translation gives CATSSPLKGGDEKLFF.

The chain carries TRBV2 and TRBJ1-2, with 8 bases matching TRBD1. Germline assignment: CDR1 SNHLY and CDR2 FYNNEI. The CDR3 extends over 13 amino acids. V gave up 2 bases and J gave up 5 bases; unmatched junction bases: 1. This chain's CDR3 is CASSERQGYGYTF. DNA of the CDR3: TGTGCCAGCAGTGAACGACAGGGGTATGGCTACACCTTC.

The rearrangement links TRBV7-8 to TRBJ2-3, with 7 bases matching TRBD1. The length of the CDR3 is 16 residues. With 4 bases clipped from V and 2 bases from J, the junction kept 9 bases outside the gene matches. Germline lookup yields CDR1 SGHVS and CDR2 FQNEAQ. CDR3 in amino acids: CASSYLRDRNTDTQYF. CDR3 DNA: TGTGCCAGCAGCTACCTCCGGGACAGAAACACAGATACGCAGTATTTT.

V usage is TRBV28 and J usage is TRBJ2-1; D ambiguous. The V and J ends lost 3 bases and 7 bases respectively, with 16 bases between them. This CDR3 spans 15 amino acids. Germline-derived CDR1 and CDR2 are MDHEN and SYDVKM. The CDR3 bases are TGTGCCAGCAGTTTTGGCGGCCACATACCTAATGAGCAGTTCTTC. This translates into CASSFGGHIPNEQFF.

This chain uses TRBV11-2 with TRBJ1-1; D might be TRBD1 (5 bases). The CDR3 is 16 amino acids. V was pared by 2 bases and J by 8 bases, with 21 bases between. Germline CDR1 and CDR2: SGHAT and FQNNGV. The CDR3 DNA reads TGTGCCAGCAGCTTAATAAGGGGTAGGAGGGGACGAGAAGCTTTCTTT. This codes for CASSLIRGRRGREAFF.

This chain connects TRBV6-5 to TRBJ1-5; possible D gene TRBD1, 5 bases. The CDR3 runs to 14 residues. CDR1 is MNHEY and CDR2 is SVGAGI in the germline V gene. V was cut by 5 bases and J by 4 bases, with 12 bases left in between. CDR3 amino acids: CASSDGGSNQPQHF. The DNA for the CDR3 is TGTGCCAGCAGTGATGGGGGGTCTAATCAGCCCCAGCATTTT.

The J gene is TRBJ2-3, the V gene TRBV4-2; 13 bases map to TRBD2. Germline trimming cut 0 bases from V and 6 bases from J; bases unmatched to any gene: 12. The germline CDR1 and CDR2 sequences are LGHNA and YNFKEQ. CDR3 size: 19 residues. The CDR3 loop reads CASSQDDGLAGDLWDTQYF. CDR3 sequence (DNA): TGTGCCAGCAGCCAAGATGACGGACTAGCGGGAGACCTTTGGGATACGCAGTATTTT.

The chain employs TRBV19 and TRBJ1-2; 11 bases are shared with TRBD1. The CDR3 is 14 residues long. Germline V gene data show CDR1 as LNHDA and CDR2 as SQIVND (reference sequence). V lost 6 bases, J lost 5 bases, and 5 bases stayed unmatched. The CDR3, as DNA: TGTGCCAGTAGCCTGGACAGGGGGCTGTATGGCTACACCTTC. Its protein is CASSLDRGLYGYTF.

The chain combines TRBV6-1 with TRBJ2-6; D gene uncertain. The germline V gene has CDR1 MNHNS and CDR2 SASEGT. The CDR3 loop spans 14 amino acids. V was cut by 2 bases and J by 2 bases, with 4 bases left in between. The CDR3 protein is CASSELAGANVLTF. The CDR3 DNA sequence: TGTGCCAGCAGTGAACTAGCTGGGGCCAACGTCCTGACTTTC.

CDR3 region: CASSGTVVAYEQYF. The DNA for the CDR3 is TGCGCCAGCAGCGGGACAGTCGTCGCGTACGAGCAGTACTTC. The rearrangement uses TRBV5-1 and TRBJ2-7, with 7 bases fitting TRBD1. The trim removed 4 bases at V and 4 bases at J, leaving 8 bases unmatched. Germline CDR1 SGHRS, CDR2 YFSETQ. CDR3 length: 14 amino acids.

This clone was counted a single time. The V gene is TRBV7-9, the J gene TRBJ1-2; D is uncertain. In germline, CDR1 is SEHNR, CDR2 FQNEAQ (reference sequence). V lost 8 bases and J 8 bases, leaving 18 bases between the germline ends. This CDR3 contains 13 residues. The DNA for the CDR3 is TGTGCCAGCGTAAAGAGCGCGTCCCGGGGCTACACCTTC. This gives the protein CASVKSASRGYTF.

This clone was detected only once. The chain recombines TRBV28 with TRBJ1-4, with no clear D. Germline lookup yields CDR1 MDHEN and CDR2 SYDVKM. The V end was cut by 7 bases, the J end by 7 bases, with 16 bases between. This CDR3 is 14 amino acids long. The CDR3, as DNA: TGTGCCAGCACGCGGGGAGGGTCCACTGAAAAACTGTTTTTT. The encoded protein is CASTRGGSTEKLFF. The entire variable domain, with the rest obtained from reference TRBV28 and TRBJ1-4, is as follows: DVKVTQSSRYLVKRTGEKVFLECVQDMDHENMFWYRQDPGLGLRLIYFSYDVKMKEKGDIPEGYSVSREKKERFSLILESASTNQTSMYLCASTRGGSTEKLFFGSGTQLSVL.

The V call is TRBV25-1, the J call TRBJ1-1; 8 bases align to TRBD1. V dropped 10 bases and J dropped 2; count of bases not matched to a gene: 6. This CDR3 region has 13 residues. Germline CDR1 is MGHDK and CDR2 is SYGVNS. CDR3 loop: CATGGAYNTEAFF. CDR3 bases: TGTGCCACAGGGGGCGCTTATAACACTGAAGCTTTCTTT.

The chain carries TRBV7-2 and TRBJ2-5, with a possible D match to TRBD2 (6 bases). CDR1 is SGHTA, CDR2 FQGNSA, per germline. CDR3 length: 16 residues. V was cut by 2 bases and J by 4 bases, with 17 bases left in between. CDR3 in DNA: TGTGCCAGCAGCTTAAAACTGAGGACGGGGGTAGAGACCCAGTACTTC. Translated: CASSLKLRTGVETQYF.

CDR3 sequence (DNA): TGCGCCAGCAGGCGCGGGGGGACCTCCTACAATGAGCAGTTCTTC. Translation gives CASRRGGTSYNEQFF. The chain has TRBV4-1 and TRBJ2-1; the match to TRBD2 covers 8 bases. Germline loops: CDR1 MGHRA, CDR2 YSYEKL. V lost 6 bases, J lost 0 bases, and 4 bases stayed unmatched. There are 15 residues in the CDR3.

This chain joins TRBV6-5 and TRBJ2-1, with TRBD2 identical over 8 bases. The CDR3 is made up of 16 amino acids. Germline V gene data show CDR1 as MNHEY and CDR2 as SVGAGI. The V segment lost 1 base and the J segment 1 base; nucleotides outside the gene matches: 3. The CDR3, as DNA: TGTGCCAGCAGTTACTTTAGCGGGAAATCCTACAATGAGCAGTTCTTC. Residues: CASSYFSGKSYNEQFF.

The chain's CDR3 is CASSLAEWGGRSYEQYF. The CDR3 DNA reads as TGTGCCAGCAGCTTAGCTGAGTGGGGGGGAAGGTCCTACGAGCAGTACTTC. The rearrangement links TRBV7-2 to TRBJ2-7; TRBD2 matches 7 bases. Germline V gene data show CDR1 as SGHTA and CDR2 as FQGNSA. The junction had 9 bases not matched to a gene; V was cut back by 0 bases and J by 1 base. The CDR3 runs to 17 residues. The variable domain in full, completed from reference TRBV7-2 and TRBJ2-7, reads GAGVSQSPSNKVTEKGKDVELRCDPISGHTALYWYRQSLGQGLEFLIYFQGNSAPDKSGLPSDRFSAERTGGSVSTLTIQRTQQEDSAVYLCASSLAEWGGRSYEQYFGPGTRLTVT.

This clone turned up a few times. The genes are TRBV2 and TRBJ2-4, with D perhaps TRBD2 (6 bases). Looked up from germline, CDR1 is SNHLY and CDR2 is FYNNEI. The CDR3 has 13 residues. V was pared by 7 bases and J by 10 bases, with 17 bases between. CDR3 sequence: CASNPDWGRIQYF. The CDR3 DNA sequence: TGTGCCAGCAACCCAGACTGGGGGAGGATTCAGTACTTC. The variable domain in full, completed from reference TRBV2 and TRBJ2-4, reads EPEVTQTPSHQVTQMGQEVILRCVPISNHLYFYWYRQILGQKVEFLVSFYNNEISEKSEIFDDQFSVERPDGSNFTLKIRSTKLEDSAMYFCASNPDWGRIQYFGAGTRLSVL.